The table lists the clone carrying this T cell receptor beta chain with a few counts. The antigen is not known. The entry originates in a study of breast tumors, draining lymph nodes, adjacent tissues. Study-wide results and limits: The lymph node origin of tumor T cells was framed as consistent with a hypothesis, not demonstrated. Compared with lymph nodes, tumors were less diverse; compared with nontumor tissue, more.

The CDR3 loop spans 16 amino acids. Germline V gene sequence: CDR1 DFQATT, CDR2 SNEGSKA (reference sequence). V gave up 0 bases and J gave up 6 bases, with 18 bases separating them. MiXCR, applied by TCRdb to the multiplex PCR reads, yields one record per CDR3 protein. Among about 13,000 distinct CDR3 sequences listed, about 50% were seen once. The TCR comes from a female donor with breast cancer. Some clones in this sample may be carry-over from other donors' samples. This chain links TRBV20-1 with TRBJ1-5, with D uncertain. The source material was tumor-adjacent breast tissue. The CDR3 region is CSARDVGKGEGQPQHF. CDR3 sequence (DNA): TGCAGTGCTAGAGATGTTGGTAAGGGAGAAGGTCAGCCCCAGCATTTT.